This is a list of T cell receptor beta chains from one sample in a study of blood T cell repertoires in COVID-19. This table comes from immunoSEQ multiplex PCR, and its TCRdb copy is limited to in-frame clones, with some not included. Of 340,000 or so clones listed, more than 70% are singletons. Input material: peripheral blood. All receptors come from a man aged 25 to 40 with active or convalescent COVID-19. The CDR3 runs from the conserved cysteine through the conserved F or W. D genes are given only for firm matches. Size is stated for part of the rows, as once, few or many counts, or as a class when the clone is expanded.

clone_size	v_call	j_call	cdr3_length	d_call	cdr3_nt	cdr3_aa
-	TRBV10-3	TRBJ1-1	14	-	TGTGCCACTATCAAGCGGGGCTCGGACGCTGAAGCTTTCTTT	CATIKRGSDAEAFF
-	TRBV5-1	TRBJ1-2	19	TRBD1	TGCGCCAGCAGCTTGGGACTTTACAGGGGGCTTTTCTATAACTATGGCTACACCTTC	CASSLGLYRGLFYNYGYTF
-	TRBV4-3	TRBJ2-3	16	TRBD2	TGCGCCAGCAGCCAAACACTAGCGGGGTGGGCAGATACGCAGTATTTT	CASSQTLAGWADTQYF
-	TRBV28	TRBJ1-5	17	-	TGTGCCAGCCGCTACAGGTCCCTCGGGAGGAGCAATCAGCCCCAGCATTTT	CASRYRSLGRSNQPQHF
-	TRBV6-5	TRBJ1-3	15	-	TGTGCCAGCAATGGCGGCCCCTTCTCTGGAAACACCATATATTTT	CASNGGPFSGNTIYF
few	TRBV7-8	TRBJ1-1	17	-	TGTGCCAGCAGCTTACCCTATTTTGGGGGGGGGAACACTGAAGCTTTCTTT	CASSLPYFGGGNTEAFF
-	TRBV5-1	TRBJ1-1	15	-	TGCGCCAGCAGCTTGGAAGTAGGGACTTTCCCTGAAGCTTTCTTT	CASSLEVGTFPEAFF
-	TRBV7-2	TRBJ1-4	14	TRBD1	TGTGCCAGCAGCTTACAGCCAGGGGGTGAAAAACTGTTTTTT	CASSLQPGGEKLFF
-	TRBV7-2	TRBJ1-1	13	-	TGTGCCAGCAGCCCGGGGGATGCCAGGGTAGCTTTCTTT	CASSPGDARVAFF
-	TRBV2	TRBJ2-7	14	-	TGTGCCAGCACCCACAGCCCCGTATCCTACGAGCAGTACTTC	CASTHSPVSYEQYF
-	TRBV19	TRBJ1-1	13	-	TGTGCCAGTACCCTTACAGGGAACACTGAAGCTTTCTTT	CASTLTGNTEAFF
-	TRBV19	TRBJ2-7	14	-	TGTGCCAGTAGTCGAGGCGGGGGCCAGGGAGAGCAGTACTTC	CASSRGGGQGEQYF
once	TRBV4-2	TRBJ1-5	15	TRBD1	TGTGCCAGCAGCCAAGATCGGGACAGAGTCCAGCCCCAGCATTTT	CASSQDRDRVQPQHF
-	TRBV6-2/TRBV6-3	TRBJ2-3	17	TRBD2	TGTGCCAGCAGTTATCCCTCTCTAGCGGGGGGCACAGATACGCAGTATTTT	CASSYPSLAGGTDTQYF
-	TRBV19	TRBJ1-5	14	-	TGTGCCAGTAAAGGAGGGCGCGGCAATCAGCCCCAGCATTTT	CASKGGRGNQPQHF
-	TRBV12-3/TRBV12-4	TRBJ1-1	12	-	TGTGCCACCCAGGGGATTTTCACTGAAGCTTTCTTT	CATQGIFTEAFF
-	TRBV11-3	TRBJ2-7	14	-	TGTGCCAGCAGCTTAGGGGGGGACTCCTACGAGCAGTACTTC	CASSLGGDSYEQYF
-	TRBV29-1	TRBJ2-3	11	-	TGCAGCGTTCGAAGCGGAGATACGCAGTATTTT	CSVRSGDTQYF
-	TRBV7-9	TRBJ1-2	12	-	TGTGCCAGCAGCTATTGGCAGGGAGGCTACACCTTC	CASSYWQGGYTF
-	TRBV28	TRBJ2-2	16	TRBD1	TGTGCCAGCAGTTTAAACAGGGGGGAGATGAACGGGGAGCTGTTTTTT	CASSLNRGEMNGELFF
few	TRBV2	TRBJ1-1	13	TRBD1	TGTGCCAGCAACGAGGGGGCGCCCACTGAAGCTTTCTTT	CASNEGAPTEAFF
-	TRBV4-1	TRBJ2-5	14	-	TGCGCCAGCAGCCAAGTGGCAGGGATAGAGACCCAGTACTTC	CASSQVAGIETQYF
few	TRBV9	TRBJ2-3	17	TRBD2	TGTGCCAGCAGCGTAGACTGGGCTAGCGGGTCCACAGATACGCAGTATTTT	CASSVDWASGSTDTQYF
-	TRBV9	TRBJ2-2	19	TRBD2	TGTGCCAGCAGCGCATGGGAGCTGTTCATAGCGGGGGGGCCGGGGGAGCTGTTTTTT	CASSAWELFIAGGPGELFF
-	TRBV3-1/TRBV3-2	TRBJ1-4	17	-	TGTGCCAGCAGCCAAGATTCAGGGATTGCAACTAATGAAAAACTGTTTTTT	CASSQDSGIATNEKLFF
-	TRBV6-4	TRBJ1-2	13	-	TGTGCCAGCAGTGCTACAGGAGAAGGCGGCTACACCTTC	CASSATGEGGYTF
-	TRBV6-6	TRBJ1-5	12	TRBD1	TGTGCCAGCAGTTTGACAGGGGCCCTGCAGCATTTT	CASSLTGALQHF
few	TRBV19	TRBJ2-3	12	TRBD1	TGTGCCAGTAGTCCTAGGACAGGGACGCAGTATTTT	CASSPRTGTQYF
-	TRBV27	TRBJ2-7	15	TRBD2	TGTGCCAGCAGTGCCGGACTAGCGGGGTTTTACGAGCAGTACTTC	CASSAGLAGFYEQYF
-	TRBV7-3	TRBJ2-3	16	-	TGTGCCAGCAGCTTAGAAGGTCGGGAGAGCACAGATACGCAGTATTTT	CASSLEGRESTDTQYF
-	TRBV5-1	TRBJ2-7	13	-	TGCGCCAGCAGCTTGGCCGGGGTAGGGGAGCAGTACTTC	CASSLAGVGEQYF
few	TRBV28	TRBJ2-7	14	TRBD2	TGTGCCAGCAGTTTAGGGCTAGCGGGTTACGAGCAGTACTTC	CASSLGLAGYEQYF
few	TRBV28	TRBJ1-5	15	TRBD1	TGTGCCAGCAGTCAGACAGGGCTCTTCAATCAGCCCCAGCATTTT	CASSQTGLFNQPQHF
-	TRBV30	TRBJ2-1	11	-	TGTGCCTGGAGCCCGGGCAGGGTCGAGTTCTTC	CAWSPGRVEFF
once	TRBV7-3	TRBJ1-2	13	-	TGTGCCAGCAGCCTTCTCGCCCGGGGTGGCTACACCTTC	CASSLLARGGYTF
few	TRBV11-3	TRBJ2-1	16	TRBD2	TGTGCCAGCAGCTTGTCGGCGGGAGGGGACTACAATGAGCAGTTCTTC	CASSLSAGGDYNEQFF
-	TRBV6-6	TRBJ1-2	11	-	TGTGCCAGCAGTAGGGGCCCTGGCTACACCTTC	CASSRGPGYTF
-	TRBV19	TRBJ2-1	12	-	TGTGCCAGTAGCTTTCGGCGGGGTGAGCAGTTCTTC	CASSFRRGEQFF
-	TRBV2	TRBJ1-2	13	TRBD1	TGTGCCAGCAAGGGGACAGAGAACTATGGCTACACCTTC	CASKGTENYGYTF
-	TRBV9	TRBJ2-3	15	TRBD2	TGTGCCAGCTCGACTAGCGGGGTTGCCACAGATACGCAGTATTTT	CASSTSGVATDTQYF
-	TRBV7-2	TRBJ2-1	15	TRBD2	TGTGCCAGCAGCTTCCGACTAGCGGGGGGGAATGAGCAGTTCTTC	CASSFRLAGGNEQFF